This record covers a single T cell receptor beta chain. The data are from a study of molecular identifiers for immune sequencing clone quantification. Previously described methods and listed TCR primers produced bulk TCR libraries. Via MiXCR, TCRdb re-called the PCR reads, giving one row per CDR3 protein. The sample lists hundreds of thousands of distinct CDR3 sequences; 25% were seen once. This CDR3 contains 14 residues. Looked up from germline, CDR1 is MDHEN and CDR2 is SYDVKM. V trimming: 6 bases; J trimming: 6 bases; junction bases outside the gene matches: 9. Sequencing used naive CD8+ T cells from blood, with Jurkat cell RNA spiked in. Subset specified: FACS-sorted CD8+CD4-CCR7+CD45RA+ naive T cells. J is TRBJ2-3 and V is TRBV28; 7 bases are shared with TRBD1. This receptor was taken from a human donor in good health. Some libraries in this study had Jurkat cell RNA spiked in. CDR3 sequence (DNA): TGTGCCAGCAGCCCAGGACAGGTGGGGGATACGCAGTATTTT. Its protein is CASSPGQVGDTQYF.